The 11 T cell receptor beta chains below were found in one sample sequenced in a study of shared clonotypes between healthy human individuals. Only in-frame clones appear in the TCRdb table, and some are missing; sequencing was by immunoSEQ multiplex PCR. The sample records 2 million to 2.5 million clones, about nine tenths being singletons. The specimen was naive CD4+ T cells from PBMCs. Subset: CD45RA+ positively selected. The source of these receptors is a man aged 18-30 years in good health. Some clones in this sample may be carry-over from other donors' samples.

V gene TRBV25-1 combines with J gene TRBJ2-1; a weak D match, TRBD2 (6 bases). The germline V and J ends were trimmed by 4 bases and 4 bases, with 17 bases remaining between them. CDR3 size: 16 residues. CDR1 and CDR2 (germline): MGHDK, SYGVNS. CDR3 sequence (DNA): TGTGCCAGCAGTGCGAGTAGCGGAGAGGCGTACAATGAGCAGTTCTTC. It codes for CASSASSGEAYNEQFF.

This chain uses TRBV27 with TRBJ1-2; D not resolved. The CDR3 totals 16 residues. Germline CDR1 and CDR2: MNHEY and SMNVEV (reference sequence). V shed 2 bases and J shed 2 bases, with 15 bases lying between them. CDR3: CASSLRWIGGNYGYTF. Here the CDR3 DNA reads TGTGCCAGCAGTTTAAGGTGGATCGGTGGGAACTATGGCTACACCTTC.

This clone came up once. This chain links TRBV7-3 with TRBJ2-7; TRBD1 matches 8 bases. The CDR3 is 14 amino acids. Unmatched junction bases numbered 3, after V lost 5 bases and J lost 0 bases. CDR1 is SGHTA, CDR2 FQGTGA, per germline. The CDR3 region is CASSPDRDSYEQYF. The CDR3 bases are TGTGCCAGCAGCCCGGACAGGGACTCCTACGAGCAGTACTTC.

This chain uses TRBV7-2 with TRBJ2-1, with 7 bases aligning to TRBD2. CDR1 and CDR2 (germline): SGHTA, FQGNSA. This CDR3 has 15 residues. V trimming: 5 bases; J trimming: 8 bases; junction bases outside the gene matches: 12. CDR3 sequence reads: CASSPGTILGDEQFF. DNA of the CDR3: TGTGCCAGCAGCCCCGGGACTATCCTCGGGGATGAGCAGTTCTTC.

The V and J genes are TRBV6-5 and TRBJ2-5, with D unresolved. V shed 7 bases and J shed 4 bases, with 13 bases lying between them. The CDR3 sequence is 13 residues long. CDR1 is MNHEY and CDR2 is SVGAGI in the germline V gene. CDR3 nucleotide sequence: TGTGCCAGCAATCTCAGGTTCGGAGAGACCCAGTACTTC. This codes for CASNLRFGETQYF.

V usage is TRBV29-1 and J usage is TRBJ1-1, with D possibly TRBD1 on 6 matching bases. Germline V gives CDR1 SQVTM, CDR2 ANQGSEA. This CDR3 is 10 amino acids long. V was cut by 7 bases and J by 11 bases, with 14 bases left in between. CDR3 protein: CSATMGAAFF. The CDR3 DNA reads as TGCAGCGCCACAATGGGGGCGGCTTTCTTT.

The gene calls are TRBV5-1 and TRBJ1-1; D is uncertain. The CDR3 covers 15 residues. The germline V and J ends were trimmed by 0 bases and 5 bases, with 14 bases remaining between them. Germline V CDR1 and CDR2: SGHRS, YFSETQ. CDR3 in amino acids: CASSLVPARETEAFF. The CDR3 region has the DNA TGCGCCAGCAGCTTGGTTCCAGCGCGGGAAACTGAAGCTTTCTTT.

V usage is TRBV5-1 and J usage is TRBJ2-7; D perhaps matches TRBD1 (5 bases). The germline V and J ends were trimmed by 0 bases and 0 bases, with 13 bases remaining between them. Germline CDR1 reads SGHRS; CDR2 reads YFSETQ. This CDR3 region has 16 residues. The CDR3, as DNA: TGCGCCAGCAGCTTGGGCGTTAGGGGCCTCTCCTACGAGCAGTACTTC. Translating it yields CASSLGVRGLSYEQYF.

This clone was counted a single time. The V gene is TRBV9, the J gene TRBJ1-2; a weak D match, TRBD1 (5 bases). The CDR3 runs 14 residues. CDR1 and CDR2 from the germline V gene are SGDLS and YYNGEE. V was cut by 2 bases and J by 1 base, with 9 bases left in between. CDR3 sequence reads: CASSVEGSNYGYTF. The CDR3 coding sequence is TGTGCCAGCAGCGTGGAGGGGAGTAACTATGGCTACACCTTC.

The rearrangement joins TRBV10-1 to TRBJ1-2; the match to TRBD1 covers 7 bases. The V and J ends lost 3 bases and 5 bases, in that order; junction bases with no gene match: 3. CDR1 is WNHNN, CDR2 SYGVQD, per germline (reference sequence). The CDR3 consists of 13 residues. The CDR3 DNA sequence: TGCGCCAGCAGTGAAACAGGGGAATATGGCTACACCTTC. Translating gives CASSETGEYGYTF.

The rearrangement links TRBV7-2 to TRBJ2-7; possible D gene TRBD2, 5 bases. The CDR3 runs to 15 residues. From germline, CDR1 is SGHTA and CDR2 FQGNSA. Trimming removed 1 base at V and 3 bases at J, with 13 bases between. The CDR3 here is CASSLGRGQYYEQYF. As DNA, the CDR3 is TGTGCCAGCAGCTTAGGGCGAGGGCAGTACTACGAGCAGTACTTC.